This T cell receptor (beta chain) came from a study of response to subunit inactivated influenza vaccine. There are 14 residues in the CDR3. Trimming removed 9 bases from V and 4 bases from J; junction bases left unmatched: 6. Germline CDR1 and CDR2: LNHDA and SQIVND (reference sequence). Ten or more counts support this clonotype. What it recognizes is unknown. TCRdb re-called the RT-PCR reads through MiXCR, storing one row per CDR3 protein. The table includes about 180,000 distinct CDR3 sequences, 9.2% detected once. Regarding the study as a whole: Each seasonal influenza vaccination recruits few new T cells, the authors suggested.

This sequence was found in a man aged 50 to 59 who received an inactivated influenza vaccine. Specimen: non-naive T cells sorted from PBMCs, collected on the day of vaccination. J is TRBJ2-3 and V is TRBV19; the match to TRBD1 covers 11 bases. The DNA of the CDR3 is TGTGCCAGCCGGGACAGGGGGAAAGCAGATACGCAGTATTTT. Translating it yields CASRDRGKADTQYF.